This T cell receptor (beta chain) was observed in a study of blood T cell repertoires in COVID-19. Looking at the study overall: Donors in the United States, Italy and Spain gave samples during acute or convalescent COVID-19. Nucleic acid was either cDNA or gDNA, and it came from T cells, B-cell-depleted T cells, or PBMCs.

In the source study's methods: For nucleated cells, counts were estimated from reference gene primer amplification. TCRdb's copy holds only in-frame clones and misses some; the assay was immunoSEQ multiplex PCR. V and J calls and clone size are given by that table; D and trimming were obtained from the DNA. The top ten hold just over 9% of the sample, which has more than 45,000 clones, about 86% seen once. The trim removed 5 bases at V and 4 bases at J, leaving 4 bases unmatched. There are 15 residues in the CDR3. The V gene's germline CDR1 is MRHNA and CDR2 SNTAGT. Sequences were obtained from peripheral blood. The chain has TRBV6-4 and TRBJ2-3, with TRBD2 matching 12 bases. The origin of this receptor is a human donor in a cohort sampled during active COVID-19. CDR3 sequence: CASSKLAGGADTQYF. CDR3 DNA sequence: TGTGCCAGCAGTAAACTAGCGGGGGGAGCAGATACGCAGTATTTT.